This T cell receptor beta chain was captured by sequencing in a study of T cells in Graves' hyperthyroidism and ophthalmopathy (dated by TCRdb to between 2019 and 2020). With respect to the entire study: Peripheral blood was collected at initial diagnosis, before any treatment. Whether ophthalmopathy could be predicted prospectively was tested in an independent validation cohort made up of about 20 hyperthyroidism patients plus 17 patients who later progressed to ophthalmopathy. Once sampling was done, hyperthyroidism patients were given methimazole at a starting dose of 30 mg daily, whereas ophthalmopathy patients were given high-dose intravenous methylprednisolone. Thyroid tissue and blood T-cell repertoires from six Graves' hyperthyroidism patients were also compared in the study. To identify distinguishing TCR V-J signatures, a discovery cohort of about a hundred patients was used, comprising roughly 45 with Graves' ophthalmopathy and 57 with stable Graves' hyperthyroidism. For training and testing, the 110 or so patients in the discovery cohort were randomly divided in a 7:3 ratio. According to the paper, TCR Vbeta CDR3 sequencing was carried out on more than 120 peripheral blood samples, which came from 40 to 45 ophthalmopathy, fewer than 80 hyperthyroidism and approximately 17 progressor patients. Study-wide conclusions, independent of this receptor: Most expanded thyroid clonotypes (frequency above 0.001) were also detected in blood, a finding suggesting that blood repertoires may reflect thyroid immune responses. No statistical method was used to fix the sample size in advance, and group allocation was not hidden from the investigators. In cross-validation, a model built on a 13 V-J signature told ophthalmopathy apart from stable hyperthyroidism with approximately 90% sensitivity and roughly 83% specificity, and in testing the same model reached 80%/75%. In validation, progression to ophthalmopathy was predicted by the model with approximately 67% sensitivity and around 75% specificity, a median of approximately 6.5 months before onset.

Amplification of TCR beta CDR3 regions was carried out from RNA transcripts. A first-round RT-PCR of the TCR CDR3 used the HTBI primer set with the Qiagen OneStep RT-PCR kit. Libraries were constructed in a second round of multiplex PCR, after which size selection and purification were carried out. Sequencing of the libraries was done on an Illumina HiSeq2000 using paired-end 100 bp reads. The original methods were these. SOAPnuke was used to process the raw data, removing reads that contained adapters or uncalled bases, had a mean Phred below 15, or lacked an exact match to the constant primer or identifier. High-quality paired reads were merged with COPE v1.2.5, and unique nucleotide sequences were defined as clonotypes. Clonotypes were aligned to IMGT TRBV, TRBD and TRBJ reference segments using MiTCR v1.1. Only V-J combinations with frequency above 0.0001, covering 99% to 99.2% of repertoires, were analysed. The TCS score was defined as the ratio of F50 (clonal expansion) to E x V (chaos), calculated using BLOSUM62-based TCRdist between CDR3 peptides within each V-J. Welch's t-statistics and random forest reduced roughly 540 V-J features to fewer than 15, which were used in a naive Bayes classifier (R e1071). TCRdb itself trimmed the public reads at Q25 with fastp, ran MiXCR and retained productive beta chains. Every entry covers one CDR3 protein and lists the most common genes and DNA from its rows. TCRdb's processing, not the authors', yielded these V and J calls. This sample holds 300,000 to 450,000 distinct CDR3 sequences; about 15% were observed only once. Around a third of the sample goes to the ten largest clones.

Remarks on this clonotype: Its antigen specificity is not known. The sample holds no much larger clone one base away, and base qualities are not on file.

Stable Graves' hyperthyroidism was defined as the absence of progression to ophthalmopathy over 18 months of follow-up. The hyperthyroidism patients were between 18 and 65 years old and newly diagnosed, with a disease duration of less than 2 months. Patients with uncontrolled infections, other autoimmune diseases, pregnancy or lactation were excluded. Diagnoses relied on clinical symptoms, serum thyroxine and TRAb, thyroid ultrasound and orbital computed tomography. PBMCs were separated from roughly 9.3 ml of fresh peripheral blood using Ficoll-Paque density gradient centrifugation. Total RNA was extracted using Trizol reagent, and RNA quality was assessed on an Agilent 2100 Bioanalyzer. From cysteine to phenylalanine, the CDR3 is 14 amino acids long. The retained sequence is limited to the CDR3, 42 bases, with the frame set at the first base. CDR1 and CDR2, per the germline V gene, are MNHNS and SASEGT. After removal of 6 bases from V and 7 bases from J, the junction retains 11 bases not matched to a gene.

Sequencing input: blood. Here the chain combines TRBV6-1 and TRBJ1-2; 7 central bases correspond to TRBD1. The origin of this receptor is a woman in her twenties or thirties with Graves' hyperthyroidism. The DNA sequence follows: TGTGCCAGCAGGAGAGACAGGGAAATAGGTGGCTACACCTTC. It encodes CASRRDREIGGYTF.